This T cell receptor beta chain was documented in a study of cytomegalovirus exposure and HLA in healthy donors. Study-wide points: The study labeled approximately 150 TCR beta chains cytomegalovirus-associated.

With 60 Vbeta and 13 Jbeta primers, the PCR was carried out. Profiled with immunoSEQ multiplex PCR; TCRdb holds only in-frame clones, not every one. The repertoire table contains about 140,000 clones. A remark on this clone: Its target is not known.

In germline, CDR1 is LNHDA, CDR2 SQIVND (reference sequence). The CDR3 spans 15 residues. V lost 6 bases, J lost 11 bases, and 22 bases lay in between. The clonotype originates from a woman younger than 35 in good health and CMV-seronegative. What was sequenced was PBMCs. The chain joins TRBV19 to TRBJ1-4; D possibly corresponds to TRBD1 (5 bases). In DNA, the CDR3 is TGTGCCAGTAGCCTCGGGGTGGACGGGGGTGGTAAACTGTTTTTT. Protein: CASSLGVDGGGKLFF.